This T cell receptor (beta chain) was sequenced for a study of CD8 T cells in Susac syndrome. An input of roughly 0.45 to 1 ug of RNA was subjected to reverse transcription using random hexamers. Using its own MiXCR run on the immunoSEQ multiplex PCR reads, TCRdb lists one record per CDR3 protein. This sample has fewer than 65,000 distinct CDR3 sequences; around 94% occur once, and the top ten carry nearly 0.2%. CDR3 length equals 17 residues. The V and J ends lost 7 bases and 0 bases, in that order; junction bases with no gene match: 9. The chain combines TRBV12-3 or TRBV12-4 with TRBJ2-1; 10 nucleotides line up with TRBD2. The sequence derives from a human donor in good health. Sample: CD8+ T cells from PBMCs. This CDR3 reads CASKELAGSSSYNEQFF. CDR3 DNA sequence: TGTGCCAGCAAGGAACTAGCGGGATCGAGCTCCTACAATGAGCAGTTCTTC.